The clone carrying this TCR beta chain showed up just once. The entry originates in a study of blood T cell repertoires in COVID-19. Turning to the study itself: Sites across the United States, Italy and Spain contributed samples from acute and convalescent COVID-19. T cells, B-cell-depleted T cells, or PBMCs supplied cDNA or gDNA.

The germline V gene encodes CDR1 SEHNR and CDR2 FQNEAQ (reference sequence). Trimming pared 5 bases from V and 4 bases from J, leaving 14 bases between. The CDR3 contains 15 residues. Original handling: Scientists estimated how many nucleated cells there were by amplifying reference gene primers. Clones were read by immunoSEQ multiplex PCR, and TCRdb kept only the in-frame ones, dropping some. That table is the source of V, J and clone size, and D and trimming were worked out from the DNA. This sample yields about 120,000 clones, of which roughly 85% are seen a single time; 2% to 2.5% belongs to the top ten.

This chain connects TRBV7-9 to TRBJ1-4, with D hard to call. Material: peripheral blood. The TCR originated in a young man with acute or convalescent COVID-19. Here the CDR3 reads CASSPREAYNEKLFF. In DNA form, the CDR3 reads TGTGCCAGCAGCCCACGTGAGGCTTATAATGAAAAACTGTTTTTT.